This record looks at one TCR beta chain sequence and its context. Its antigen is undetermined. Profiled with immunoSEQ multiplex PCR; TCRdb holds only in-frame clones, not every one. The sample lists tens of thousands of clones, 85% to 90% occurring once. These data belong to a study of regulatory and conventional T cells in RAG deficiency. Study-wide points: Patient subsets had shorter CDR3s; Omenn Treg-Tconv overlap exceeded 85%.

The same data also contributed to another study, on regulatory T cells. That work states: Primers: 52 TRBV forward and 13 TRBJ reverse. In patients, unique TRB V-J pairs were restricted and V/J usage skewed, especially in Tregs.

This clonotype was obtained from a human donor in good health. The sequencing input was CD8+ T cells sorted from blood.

The CDR3 coding sequence is TGTGCCAGCAGCCCTGGGGACATCTCCTACGAGCAGTACTTC. It translates to CASSPGDISYEQYF. V and J are TRBV9 and TRBJ2-7; D might be TRBD1 (6 bases). Trimming stripped 4 bases from V and 0 bases from J, with 11 bases between. Germline assignment: CDR1 SGDLS and CDR2 YYNGEE. The CDR3 runs to 14 residues.